Below, one T cell receptor beta chain is given with its context. Methods used by the authors: Estimates of nucleated cell counts were drawn from the amplification of reference gene primers. Sequencing was performed with immunoSEQ multiplex PCR; in TCRdb, only in-frame clones are kept and a portion is missing. D and trimming were read from the DNA, whereas the V and J calls and clone size are those reported in that table. The profile shows about 300,000 clones, roughly nine tenths of them singletons. Seattle's cohort entered during active infection and was followed longitudinally. The sample is drawn from a study of blood T cell repertoires in COVID-19. The overall study: Donors in the United States, Italy and Spain gave samples during acute or convalescent COVID-19. Nucleic acid was either cDNA or gDNA, and it came from T cells, B-cell-depleted T cells, or PBMCs.

This CDR3 region has 13 residues. Germline V lookup: CDR1 SGHDT, CDR2 YYEEEE. J lost 4 bases, V lost 4 bases, and 4 bases had no gene match. The sequence came from a woman aged 25-40 years with COVID-19, enrolled during active disease. The specimen sequenced was peripheral blood. V usage is TRBV5-6 and J usage is TRBJ1-1; 7 bases line up with TRBD1. CDR3 in amino acids: CASSRDRATEAFF. The CDR3 nucleotides read TGTGCCAGCAGCAGAGACAGGGCCACTGAAGCTTTCTTT. Drawing the rest from reference TRBV5-6 and TRBJ1-1, the complete variable domain is DAGVTQSPTHLIKTRGQQVTLRCSPKSGHDTVSWYQQALGQGPQFIFQYYEEEERQRGNFPDRFSGHQFPNYSSELNVNALLLGDSALYLCASSRDRATEAFFGQGTRLTVV.